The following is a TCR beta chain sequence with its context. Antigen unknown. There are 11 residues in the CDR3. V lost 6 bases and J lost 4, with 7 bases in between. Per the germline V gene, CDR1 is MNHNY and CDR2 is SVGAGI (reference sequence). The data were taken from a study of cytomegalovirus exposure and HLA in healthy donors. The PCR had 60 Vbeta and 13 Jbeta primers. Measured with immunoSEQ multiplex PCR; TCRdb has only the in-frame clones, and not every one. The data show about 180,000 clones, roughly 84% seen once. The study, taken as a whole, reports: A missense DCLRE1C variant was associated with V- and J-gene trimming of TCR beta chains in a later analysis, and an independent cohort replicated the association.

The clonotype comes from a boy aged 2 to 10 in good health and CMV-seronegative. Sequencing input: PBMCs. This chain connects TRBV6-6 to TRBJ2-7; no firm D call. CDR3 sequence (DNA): TGTGCCAGCAGGAGCGAGTACGAGCAGTACTTC. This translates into CASRSEYEQYF.